The sequence of this TCR beta chain was determined in a study of T cells in Graves' hyperthyroidism and ophthalmopathy. Study as a whole: At the time of initial diagnosis and before any treatment, peripheral blood was collected.

Patients with uncontrolled infections, other autoimmune diseases, pregnancy or lactation were excluded. PBMCs were collected from an approximately 10 ml volume of fresh peripheral blood. Researchers took RNA transcripts and amplified the TCR beta CDR3 regions from them. Researchers ran a first-round RT-PCR on the TCR CDR3 using the HTBI primer set. TCRdb processed the multiplex PCR reads anew with MiXCR; each CDR3 protein has one entry. The repertoire consists of 300,000 to 500,000 distinct CDR3 sequences, with around 15% occurring once and the leading ten covering under 30%. V lost 8 bases and J 6 bases, leaving 14 bases between the germline ends. Germline V CDR1 and CDR2: LNHNV, YYDKDF (reference sequence). This CDR3 region has 13 residues.

This TCR came from a man aged 45 to 65 with Graves' ophthalmopathy. V usage is TRBV15 and J usage is TRBJ1-5; no reliable D call. The sequencing sample was made of blood. The CDR3 bases are TGTGCCACCTCGAAAGGGAGGACTCAGCCCCAGCATTTT. Its translation: CATSKGRTQPQHF.